This T cell receptor beta chain was sequenced in a study of graft-versus-host responses after intestinal transplantation. Whole-study context: All recipients got anti-thymocyte globulin induction, then tacrolimus and steroids for 2 to 4 years.

Some clones are missing from TCRdb's copy, which holds only in-frame ones; the method was immunoSEQ multiplex PCR. Among roughly 110,000 clones listed, 80% to 90% were seen once. CDR1 is SGDLS and CDR2 is YYNGEE in the germline V gene. Deletions cut 3 bases from V and 6 bases from J, with 17 bases between. This CDR3 is built from 15 residues. Study-level points and caveats: There were GvH clones found in recipient marrow, and some of them appeared first in ileum or blood. The study associated peak circulating GvH clone levels with early post-transplant HvG declines.

This clone has a single count. What it recognizes is unknown. V is TRBV9 and J is TRBJ2-3, with D possibly being TRBD1 (6 bases). Sequencing was performed on unstimulated CD4+ T cells sorted from spleen or lymph node cells, taken before transplant. This TCR came from a human donor who was the organ donor for an intestinal transplant. The CDR3 region is CASSGVGQGSDTQYF. The CDR3 DNA is TGTGCCAGCAGCGGGGTGGGGCAGGGGAGCGATACGCAGTATTTT. The full variable domain, its missing parts supplied by reference TRBV9 and TRBJ2-3, is DSGVTQTPKHLITATGQRVTLRCSPRSGDLSVYWYQQSLDQGLQFLIQYYNGEERAKGNILERFSAQQFPDLHSELNLSSLELGDSALYFCASSGVGQGSDTQYFGPGTRLTVL.